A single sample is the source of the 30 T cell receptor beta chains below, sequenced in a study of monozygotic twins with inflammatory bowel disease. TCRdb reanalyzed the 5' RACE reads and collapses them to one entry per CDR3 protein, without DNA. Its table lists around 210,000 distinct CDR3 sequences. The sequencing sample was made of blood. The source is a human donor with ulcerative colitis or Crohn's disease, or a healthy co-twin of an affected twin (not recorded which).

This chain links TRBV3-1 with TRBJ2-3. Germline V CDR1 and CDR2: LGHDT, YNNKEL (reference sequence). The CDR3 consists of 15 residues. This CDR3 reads CASSIGQTSTDTQYF.

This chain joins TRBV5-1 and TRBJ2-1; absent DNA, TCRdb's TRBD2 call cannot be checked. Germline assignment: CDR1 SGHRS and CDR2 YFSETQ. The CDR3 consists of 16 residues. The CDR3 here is CASSLGSSGTVNEQFF. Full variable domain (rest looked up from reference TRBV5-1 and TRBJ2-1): KAGVTQTPRYLIKTRGQQVTLSCSPISGHRSVSWYQQTPGQGLQFLFEYFSETQRNKGNFPGRFSGRQFSNSRSEMNVSTLELGDSALYLCASSLGSSGTVNEQFFGPGTRLTVL.

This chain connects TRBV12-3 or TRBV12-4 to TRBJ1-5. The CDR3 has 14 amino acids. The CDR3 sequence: CASSLERGGQPQHF.

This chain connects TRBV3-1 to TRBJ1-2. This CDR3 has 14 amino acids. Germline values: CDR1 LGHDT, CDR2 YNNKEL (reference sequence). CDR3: CASSQEKGFYGYTF.

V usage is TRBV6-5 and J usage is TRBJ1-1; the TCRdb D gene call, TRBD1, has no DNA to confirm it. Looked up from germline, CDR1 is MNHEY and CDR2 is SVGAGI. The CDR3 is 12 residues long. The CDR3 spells CASSPLGGKAFF.

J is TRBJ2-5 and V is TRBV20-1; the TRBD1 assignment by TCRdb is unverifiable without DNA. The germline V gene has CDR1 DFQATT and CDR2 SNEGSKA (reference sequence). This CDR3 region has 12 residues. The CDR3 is CSAQGPPSTQYF.

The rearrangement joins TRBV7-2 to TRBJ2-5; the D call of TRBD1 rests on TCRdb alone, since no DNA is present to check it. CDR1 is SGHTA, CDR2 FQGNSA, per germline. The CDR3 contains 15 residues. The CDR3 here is CASSPPGGSIETQYF.

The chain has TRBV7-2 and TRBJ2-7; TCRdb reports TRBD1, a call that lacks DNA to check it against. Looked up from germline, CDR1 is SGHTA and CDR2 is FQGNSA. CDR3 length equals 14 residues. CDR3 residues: CASSLGGYTYEQYF.

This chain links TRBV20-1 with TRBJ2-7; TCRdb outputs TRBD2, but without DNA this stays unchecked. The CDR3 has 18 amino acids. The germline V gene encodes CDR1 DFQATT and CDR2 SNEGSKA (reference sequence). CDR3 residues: CSARDQGLAGTHSYEQYF.

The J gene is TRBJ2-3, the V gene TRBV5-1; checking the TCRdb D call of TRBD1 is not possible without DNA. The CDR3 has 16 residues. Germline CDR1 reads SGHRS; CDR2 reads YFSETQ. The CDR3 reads CASSLGQAPNTDTQYF.

The CDR3 reads CASSLYRGEQFF. V and J are TRBV13 and TRBJ2-1. CDR1 PRHDT and CDR2 FYEKMQ come from the germline V gene (reference sequence). There are 12 residues in the CDR3.

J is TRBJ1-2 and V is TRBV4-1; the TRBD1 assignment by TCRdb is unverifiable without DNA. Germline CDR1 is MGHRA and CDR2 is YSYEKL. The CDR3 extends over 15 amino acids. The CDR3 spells CASSRGTGSIYGYTF.

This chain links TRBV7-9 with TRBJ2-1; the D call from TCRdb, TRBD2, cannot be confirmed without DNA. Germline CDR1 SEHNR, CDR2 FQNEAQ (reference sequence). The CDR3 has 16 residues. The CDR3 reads CASSLVLAGAGNEQFF.

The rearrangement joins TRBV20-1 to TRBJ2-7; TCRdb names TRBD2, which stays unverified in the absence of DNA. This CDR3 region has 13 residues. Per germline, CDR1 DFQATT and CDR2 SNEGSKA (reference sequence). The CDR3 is CSARDAAGLEQYF.

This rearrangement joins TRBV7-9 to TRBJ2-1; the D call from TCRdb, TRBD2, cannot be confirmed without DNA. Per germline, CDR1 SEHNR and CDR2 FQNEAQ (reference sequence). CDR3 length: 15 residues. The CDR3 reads CASSIWGPSYNEQFF. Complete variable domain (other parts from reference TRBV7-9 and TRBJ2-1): DTGVSQNPRHKITKRGQNVTFRCDPISEHNRLYWYRQTLGQGPEFLTYFQNEAQLEKSRLLSDRFSAERPKGSFSTLEIQRTEQGDSAMYLCASSIWGPSYNEQFFGPGTRLTVL.

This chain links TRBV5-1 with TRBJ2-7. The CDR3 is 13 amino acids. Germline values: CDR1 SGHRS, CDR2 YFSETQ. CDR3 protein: CASSLGLPYEQYF.

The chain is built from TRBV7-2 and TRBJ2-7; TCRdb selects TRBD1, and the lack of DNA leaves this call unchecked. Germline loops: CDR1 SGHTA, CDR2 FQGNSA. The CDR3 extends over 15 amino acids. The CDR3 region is CASSLAFWGNYEQYF.

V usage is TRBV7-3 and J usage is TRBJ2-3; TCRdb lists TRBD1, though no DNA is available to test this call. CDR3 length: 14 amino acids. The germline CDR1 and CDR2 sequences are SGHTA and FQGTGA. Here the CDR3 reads CASRPGGSTDTQYF.

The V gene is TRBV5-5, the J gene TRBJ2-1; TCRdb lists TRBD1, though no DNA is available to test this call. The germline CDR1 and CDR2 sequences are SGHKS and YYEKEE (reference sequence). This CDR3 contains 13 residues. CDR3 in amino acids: CASSLLGVNEQFF.

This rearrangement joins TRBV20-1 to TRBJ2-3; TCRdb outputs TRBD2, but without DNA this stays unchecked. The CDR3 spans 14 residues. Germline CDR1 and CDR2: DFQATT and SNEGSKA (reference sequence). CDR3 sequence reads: CSVPPSRSTDTQYF.

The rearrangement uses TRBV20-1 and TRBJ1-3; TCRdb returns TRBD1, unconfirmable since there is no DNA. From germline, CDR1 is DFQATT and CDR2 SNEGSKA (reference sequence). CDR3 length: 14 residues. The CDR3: CSASSGLSGNTIYF.

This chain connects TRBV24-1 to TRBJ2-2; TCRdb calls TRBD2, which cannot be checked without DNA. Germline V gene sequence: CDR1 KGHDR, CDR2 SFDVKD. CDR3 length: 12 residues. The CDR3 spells CATAGSTGELFF.

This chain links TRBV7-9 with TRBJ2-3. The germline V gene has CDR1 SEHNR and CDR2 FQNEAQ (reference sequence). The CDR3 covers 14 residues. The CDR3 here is CASRPAASTDTQYF.

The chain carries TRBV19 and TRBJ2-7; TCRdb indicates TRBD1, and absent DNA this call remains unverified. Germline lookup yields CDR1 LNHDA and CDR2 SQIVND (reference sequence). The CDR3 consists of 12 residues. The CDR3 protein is CASSAGVHEQYF. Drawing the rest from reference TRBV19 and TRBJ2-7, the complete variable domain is DGGITQSPKYLFRKEGQNVTLSCEQNLNHDAMYWYRQDPGQGLRLIYYSQIVNDFQKGDIAEGYSVSREKKESFPLTVTSAQKNPTAFYLCASSAGVHEQYFGPGTRLTVT.

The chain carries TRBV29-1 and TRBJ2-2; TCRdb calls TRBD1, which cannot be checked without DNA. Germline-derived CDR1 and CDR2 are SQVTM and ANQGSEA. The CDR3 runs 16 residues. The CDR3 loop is CSVAFTGSFNTGELFF.

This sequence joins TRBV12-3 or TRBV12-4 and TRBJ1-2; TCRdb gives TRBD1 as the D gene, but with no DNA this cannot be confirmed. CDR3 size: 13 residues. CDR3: CASNSPDHYGYTF.

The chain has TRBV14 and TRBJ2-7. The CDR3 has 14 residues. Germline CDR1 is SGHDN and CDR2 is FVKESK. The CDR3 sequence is CASSQVLKAYEQYF.

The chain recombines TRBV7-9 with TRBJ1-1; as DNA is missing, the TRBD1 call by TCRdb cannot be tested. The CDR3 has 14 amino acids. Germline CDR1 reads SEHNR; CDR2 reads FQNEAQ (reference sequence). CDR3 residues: CASSSRETGPEAFF.

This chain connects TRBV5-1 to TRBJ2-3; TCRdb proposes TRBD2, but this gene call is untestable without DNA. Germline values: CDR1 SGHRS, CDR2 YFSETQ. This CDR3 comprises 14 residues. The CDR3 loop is CASRASGNTDTQYF.

The CDR3 sequence is CASTQRNTEAFF. The gene calls are TRBV12-3 or TRBV12-4 and TRBJ1-1. There are 12 residues in the CDR3.